This T cell receptor beta chain was obtained from a study of T cell clones after liver transplantation (dated 2019 in TCRdb). For the study in its entirety: The samples were obtained from ITN030ST, a randomized trial that attempted immunosuppression withdrawal within 2 years after liver transplantation. Subjects received no induction therapy and standard immunosuppression until randomization at 12-24 months post-transplant. A cohort of 8 liver transplant recipients was studied, of whom 3 were classified as tolerant and 5 as non-tolerant. Donor-reactive T cell clones were identified using TCRbeta sequencing after a pre-transplant mixed lymphocyte reaction and were then followed in post-transplant blood. Of the eight recipients, a few were HCV-positive, while the remaining recipients had been transplanted for non-autoimmune, non-viral indications. Blood samples were collected pre-transplant, pre-randomization before withdrawal, and post-randomization after either complete withdrawal or failed withdrawal. As an antigen-independent comparator for donor-reactive sequences, third party-reactive TCRbeta sequences were also identified from pre-transplant MLRs. Tolerance meant complete immunosuppression withdrawal for at least one year without liver enzymes rising beyond twice the upper limit of normal.

With respect to this clone: No antigen is known for it. The record has no base qualities; no much larger clone is one base away.

V loses 6 bases at its end and J loses 6 bases; junction bases beyond the gene matches: 6. Taken from cysteine to phenylalanine, the CDR3 has 16 residues. Only the CDR3 DNA is retained, 48 bases long and in frame from the first base. CDR1 and CDR2, looked up from the germline V gene, are MDHEN and SYDVKM. Unstimulated PBMCs, after thawing, were stained for CD3, CD4 and CD8 and then FACS-sorted into CD3+CD4+ and CD3+CD8+ populations. All 8 studied subjects were randomized to withdrawal of immunosuppression. The Qiagen DNeasy Blood and Tissue Kit was used to isolate genomic DNA. High-throughput TCRbeta CDR3 sequencing of frozen genomic DNA was performed by immunoSEQ, with PCR amplification, mapping, bias correction and internal controls included. In the paper's pipeline: Only productive rearrangements were retained, with each unique TCRbeta sequence defined by its CDR3 nucleotide sequence together with its V and J gene. A sequence counted as donor-reactive only if the sequence showed at least 5-fold expansion in CFSE-low cells compared with unstimulated pre-transplant cells and had a frequency of at least 0.01%. Minimum frequency thresholds were set for each subject on the basis of the unstimulated sample with the lowest template count, so that a detection power of at least 90% was ensured. Jensen-Shannon divergence between the top 1000 TCRbeta sequences post- versus pre-transplant served as the measure of repertoire turnover. Two-sided Fisher's exact tests were used to test for changes in the detection of donor-reactive sequences. Imported from immuneACCESS, the table was reduced by TCRdb to in-frame sequences with V and J called. These copies leave out some clones; in studies compared against another copy, an unresolved V gene accounts for under half, and the cause of the remainder is not known. That table is the source of V, J and clone size, and D and trimming were worked out from the DNA. For this sample the table gives more than 100,000 clones, of which around 84% were detected only once. Of the sample, approximately 2.8% falls within the top ten clones.

The investigation overall reported the following: When repertoire turnover was taken into account, detection of donor-reactive sequences was significantly reduced in 7 of 8 subjects for CD4 and in 8 of 8 subjects for CD8. The conclusions were considered preliminary, being limited by small, heterogeneous patient numbers and non-standardized post-transplant time points. A greater decline was seen for donor-reactive sequences than for third party-reactive sequences, suggesting partial antigen-specific deletion unrelated to withdrawal success. Because allograft tissue specimens were not available, migration of donor-reactive T cells into the graft, rather than deletion, may have occurred. In 5 of 8 subjects, circulating donor-reactive CD4 TCRbeta sequences decreased significantly after transplant, regardless of tolerance or HCV status. Low numbers of available donor cells limited the measurable donor-reactive repertoire in a couple of subjects.

The sample here was CD4+ T cells from blood, taken around 48 months after liver transplant. The origin of this receptor is a human patient who received a liver transplant. After a transplant, some of the T cells may come from the graft donor. This sequence uses TRBV28 and TRBJ2-3; 16 bases in the junction line up with TRBD2. The bases read TGTGCCAGCAGCGAGGGGACTAGCGGGAGGGCGGATACGCAGTATTTT. The resulting protein is CASSEGTSGRADTQYF.